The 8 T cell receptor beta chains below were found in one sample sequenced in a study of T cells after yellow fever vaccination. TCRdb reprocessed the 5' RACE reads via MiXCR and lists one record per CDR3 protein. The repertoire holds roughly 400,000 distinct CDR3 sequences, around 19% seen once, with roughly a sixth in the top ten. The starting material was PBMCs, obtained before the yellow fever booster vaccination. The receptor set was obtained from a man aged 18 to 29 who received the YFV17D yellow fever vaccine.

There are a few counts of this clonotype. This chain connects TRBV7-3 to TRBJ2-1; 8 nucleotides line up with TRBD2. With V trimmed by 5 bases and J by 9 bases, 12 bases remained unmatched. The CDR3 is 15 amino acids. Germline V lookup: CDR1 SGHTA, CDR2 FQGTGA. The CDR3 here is CASSVFGGAAGEQFF. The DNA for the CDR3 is TGTGCCAGCAGCGTCTTCGGGGGGGCCGCCGGTGAGCAGTTCTTC. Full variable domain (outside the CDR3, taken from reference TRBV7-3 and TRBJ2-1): GAGVSQTPSNKVTEKGKYVELRCDPISGHTALYWYRQSLGQGPEFLIYFQGTGAADDSGLPNDRFFAVRPEGSVSTLKIQRTERGDSAVYLCASSVFGGAAGEQFFGPGTRLTVL.

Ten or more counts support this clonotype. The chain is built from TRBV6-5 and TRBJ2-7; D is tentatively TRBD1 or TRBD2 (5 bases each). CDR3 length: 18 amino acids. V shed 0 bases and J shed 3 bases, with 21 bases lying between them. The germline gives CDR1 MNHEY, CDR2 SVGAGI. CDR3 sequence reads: CASSYSVPLRGTLYEQYF. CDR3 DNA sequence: TGTGCCAGCAGTTACTCCGTACCTCTCCGGGGCACACTCTACGAGCAGTACTTC.

CDR3 sequence: CSARIGEDEQYF. CDR3 DNA sequence: TGCAGTGCTAGAATAGGGGAGGACGAGCAGTACTTC. The J gene is TRBJ2-7, the V gene TRBV20-1; weak D call: TRBD2 (6 bases). The length of the CDR3 is 12 residues. V was trimmed by 2 bases and J by 5 bases, leaving 10 bases between them. Germline assignment: CDR1 DFQATT and CDR2 SNEGSKA (reference sequence).

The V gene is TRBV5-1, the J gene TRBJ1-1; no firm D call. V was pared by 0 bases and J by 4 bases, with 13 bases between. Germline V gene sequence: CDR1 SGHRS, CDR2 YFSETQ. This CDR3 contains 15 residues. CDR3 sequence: CASSLAVSPSTEAFF. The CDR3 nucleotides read TGCGCCAGCAGCTTGGCCGTCAGTCCCAGCACTGAAGCTTTCTTT.

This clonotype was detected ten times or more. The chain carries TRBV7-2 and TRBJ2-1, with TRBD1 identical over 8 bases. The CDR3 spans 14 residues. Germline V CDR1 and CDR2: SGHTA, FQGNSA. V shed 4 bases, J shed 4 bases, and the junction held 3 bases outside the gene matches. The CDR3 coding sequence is TGTGCCAGCAGCTCCCGGGACAGGTACAATGAGCAGTTCTTC. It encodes CASSSRDRYNEQFF.

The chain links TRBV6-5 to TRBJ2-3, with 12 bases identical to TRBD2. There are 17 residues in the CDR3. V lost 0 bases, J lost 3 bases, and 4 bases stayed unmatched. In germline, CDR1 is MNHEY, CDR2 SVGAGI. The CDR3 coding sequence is TGTGCCAGCAGTTACTCGTCTAGCGGGGGGGAGACAGATACGCAGTATTTT. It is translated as CASSYSSSGGETDTQYF.

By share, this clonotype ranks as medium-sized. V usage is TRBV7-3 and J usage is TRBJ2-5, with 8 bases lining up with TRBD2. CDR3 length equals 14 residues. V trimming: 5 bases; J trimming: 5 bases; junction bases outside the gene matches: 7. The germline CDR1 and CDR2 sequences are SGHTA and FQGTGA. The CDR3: CASSPGGPLETQYF. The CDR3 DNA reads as TGTGCCAGCAGCCCGGGGGGGCCCTTGGAGACCCAGTACTTC.

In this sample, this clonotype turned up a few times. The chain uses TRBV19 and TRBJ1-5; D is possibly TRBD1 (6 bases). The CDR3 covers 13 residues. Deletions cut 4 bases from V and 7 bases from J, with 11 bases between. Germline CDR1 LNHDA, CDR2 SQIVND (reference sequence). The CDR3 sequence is CASSTGVRQPQHF. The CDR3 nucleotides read TGTGCCAGTAGTACAGGGGTGAGGCAGCCCCAGCATTTT.